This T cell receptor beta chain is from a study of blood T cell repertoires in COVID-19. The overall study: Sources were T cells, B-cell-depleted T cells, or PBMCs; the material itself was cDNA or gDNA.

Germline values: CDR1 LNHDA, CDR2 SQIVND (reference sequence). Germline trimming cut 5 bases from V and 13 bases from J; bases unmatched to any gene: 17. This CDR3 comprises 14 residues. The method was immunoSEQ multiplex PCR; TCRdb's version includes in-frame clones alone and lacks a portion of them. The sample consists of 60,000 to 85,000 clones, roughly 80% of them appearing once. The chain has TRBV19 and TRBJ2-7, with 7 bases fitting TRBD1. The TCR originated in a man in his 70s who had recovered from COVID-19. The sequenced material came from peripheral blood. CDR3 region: CASSSVQLGQNVYF. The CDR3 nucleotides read TGTGCCAGTAGTTCCGTACAACTGGGACAGAACGTCTACTTC.